This passage covers 27 T cell receptor beta chains from one sample sequenced in a study of CD4 T cell repertoires in COVID-19. Profiled with immunoSEQ multiplex PCR; TCRdb holds only in-frame clones, not every one. This sample has over 75,000 clones, with 83% found just once. Sequences were derived from CD4+ T cells from peripheral blood, sampled after recovery from COVID-19. The receptor set was obtained from a human donor who had COVID-19.

The chain has TRBV14 and TRBJ2-2; D remains ambiguous. From germline, CDR1 is SGHDN and CDR2 FVKESK. This CDR3 contains 13 residues. Trimming shortened V by 4 bases and J by 5 bases, and 8 bases separated the two germline ends. The CDR3 loop reads CASSRDRTGELFF. As DNA, the CDR3 is TGTGCCAGCAGCCGCGATCGAACCGGGGAGCTGTTTTTT.

CDR3 loop: CASSELAGGNEQFF. The CDR3 nucleotides read TGCGCCAGCAGTGAGCTAGCGGGAGGAAATGAGCAGTTCTTC. The V call is TRBV10-1, the J call TRBJ2-1, with 11 bases fitting TRBD2. V gave up 2 bases and J gave up 7 bases; unmatched junction bases: 1. Germline V gene sequence: CDR1 WNHNN, CDR2 SYGVQD (reference sequence). The CDR3 runs 14 residues.

The chain couples TRBV5-6 to TRBJ2-6, with 9 bases aligning to TRBD2. Germline-derived CDR1 and CDR2 are SGHDT and YYEEEE. V gave up 0 bases and J gave up 1 base; unmatched junction bases: 5. The CDR3 is 18 residues long. CDR3 in DNA: TGTGCCAGCAGCTTGGAGGTAGCGGGAGTTTCTGGGGCCAACGTCCTGACTTTC. Amino acid sequence: CASSLEVAGVSGANVLTF. Full variable domain (remainder filled in from reference TRBV5-6 and TRBJ2-6): DAGVTQSPTHLIKTRGQQVTLRCSPKSGHDTVSWYQQALGQGPQFIFQYYEEEERQRGNFPDRFSGHQFPNYSSELNVNALLLGDSALYLCASSLEVAGVSGANVLTFGAGSRLTVL.

This clone was counted once. The chain combines TRBV6-6 with TRBJ1-4; possible D gene TRBD1, 5 bases. V lost 2 bases, J lost 5 bases, and 9 bases lay in between. Germline assignment: CDR1 MNHNY and CDR2 SVGAGI (reference sequence). This CDR3 comprises 14 residues. The chain's CDR3 is CASSYGQGNEKLFF. Written as DNA, the CDR3 is TGTGCCAGCAGTTACGGCCAGGGAAATGAAAAACTGTTTTTT.

The rearrangement links TRBV18 to TRBJ2-3; 13 bases match TRBD2. CDR1 and CDR2 from the germline V gene are KGHSH and LQKENI. The CDR3 extends over 18 amino acids. V trimming: 1 base; J trimming: 5 bases; junction bases outside the gene matches: 9. The CDR3, as DNA: TGTGCCAGCTCACCACAGAGGACTAGCGGGAGCAGGGGAGATACGCAGTATTTT. It is translated as CASSPQRTSGSRGDTQYF.

This clone was counted only a few times. J is TRBJ1-5 and V is TRBV4-1; the D is unclear. Germline V gives CDR1 MGHRA, CDR2 YSYEKL. The V end was cut by 0 bases, the J end by 9 bases, with 18 bases between. CDR3 length: 16 amino acids. CDR3 in amino acids: CASSQDLGRSVGPQHF. For the CDR3, the DNA is TGCGCCAGCAGCCAAGATCTTGGTAGGAGTGTCGGGCCCCAGCATTTT.

The CDR3 loop is CASSQTSGPYEQYF. Written as DNA, the CDR3 is TGTGCCAGCAGCCAGACTAGCGGTCCCTACGAGCAGTACTTC. The chain couples TRBV6-5 to TRBJ2-7; 9 bases agree with TRBD2. The germline V gene has CDR1 MNHEY and CDR2 SVGAGI. V lost 6 bases to trimming and J lost 2 bases; unmatched junction nucleotides: 5. The CDR3 is 14 residues long.

The chain is built from TRBV5-1 and TRBJ2-1; D gene uncertain. Germline V gene sequence: CDR1 SGHRS, CDR2 YFSETQ. V was shortened by 7 bases and J by 2 bases, with 16 bases between the two germline ends. The CDR3 runs 15 residues. In DNA, the CDR3 is TGCGCCAGCCACATCAACGGTGTTACCTACAATGAGCAGTTCTTC. It specifies CASHINGVTYNEQFF.

The gene calls are TRBV28 and TRBJ1-4; unclear D gene. CDR3 size: 15 residues. V was cut by 6 bases and J by 7 bases, with 18 bases left in between. The V gene's germline CDR1 is MDHEN and CDR2 SYDVKM. The CDR3 is CASRTLQAGGEKLFF. The CDR3 nucleotides are TGTGCCAGCAGGACACTTCAAGCTGGCGGTGAAAAACTGTTTTTT.

The CDR3 sequence is CASSLVVAGEETQYF. The CDR3 DNA follows: TGCGCCAGCAGCTTGGTAGTAGCGGGGGAGGAGACCCAGTACTTC. The chain links TRBV5-1 to TRBJ2-5; 9 bases match TRBD2. Germline-derived CDR1 and CDR2 are SGHRS and YFSETQ. This CDR3 comprises 15 residues. The V and J ends lost 0 bases and 5 bases, in that order; junction bases with no gene match: 5.

V usage is TRBV4-2 and J usage is TRBJ1-1, with a weak D call TRBD1 (5 bases). This CDR3 has 15 amino acids. V was trimmed by 0 bases and J by 4 bases, leaving 12 bases between them. Germline CDR1 is LGHNA and CDR2 is YNFKEQ. This chain's CDR3 is CASSQERGRGTEAFF. Written as DNA, the CDR3 is TGTGCCAGCAGCCAAGAGAGGGGACGGGGCACTGAAGCTTTCTTT.

The chain is built from TRBV29-1 and TRBJ2-5; 14 bases fit TRBD2. CDR3 length equals 14 residues. V lost 7 bases and J lost 4; bases outside the gene matches: 5. CDR1 is SQVTM, CDR2 ANQGSEA, per germline. CDR3 coding DNA: TGCAGCGCGAGACTAGCGGGAGGGTTAGAGACCCAGTACTTC. Translated: CSARLAGGLETQYF.

V is TRBV6-5 and J is TRBJ2-7, with D uncertain. Trimming took 7 bases from V and 0 from J, leaving 13 bases between them. Germline-derived CDR1 and CDR2 are MNHEY and SVGAGI. This CDR3 spans 14 amino acids. The CDR3, as DNA: TGTGCCAGCAAATTACGTCCGACCTCCTACGAGCAGTACTTC. It codes for CASKLRPTSYEQYF.

V and J are TRBV5-1 and TRBJ1-1; unclear D gene. The germline CDR1 and CDR2 sequences are SGHRS and YFSETQ. The CDR3 contains 14 residues. V was clipped by 2 bases and J by 2 bases, with 10 bases between them. Here the CDR3 DNA reads TGCGCCAGCAGCTTAAACGGCCCTAACACTGAAGCTTTCTTT. It codes for CASSLNGPNTEAFF.

This clone was detected only a few times. CDR3 DNA sequence: TGTGCCAGTAGACGATCCGGGACAGGGGCCTACGAGCAGTACTTC. Translation: CASRRSGTGAYEQYF. The chain carries TRBV19 and TRBJ2-7; 10 bases are a match to TRBD1. Germline CDR1 reads LNHDA; CDR2 reads SQIVND (reference sequence). This CDR3 is built from 15 residues. Trimming cost V 6 bases and J 2 bases; bases outside gene matches: 7.

V and J are TRBV5-1 and TRBJ2-2; no reliable D call. V was clipped by 6 bases and J by 1 base, with 13 bases between them. CDR1 and CDR2 from the germline V gene are SGHRS and YFSETQ. The CDR3 extends over 15 amino acids. CDR3: CASNDLERNTGELFF. The CDR3 bases are TGCGCCAGCAATGATCTAGAGAGGAACACCGGGGAGCTGTTTTTT.

The rearrangement links TRBV29-1 to TRBJ1-1, with 10 bases matching TRBD1. In germline, CDR1 is SQVTM, CDR2 ANQGSEA. The CDR3 is 14 amino acids. The V and J ends lost 6 bases and 2 bases, in that order; junction bases with no gene match: 6. In nucleotides, the CDR3 is TGCAGCGTGGGACAGGGGTTGCTAAACACTGAAGCTTTCTTT. It specifies CSVGQGLLNTEAFF. The full variable domain, its missing parts supplied by reference TRBV29-1 and TRBJ1-1, is SAVISQKPSRDICQRGTSLTIQCQVDSQVTMMFWYRQQPGQSLTLIATANQGSEATYESGFVIDKFPISRPNLTFSTLTVSNMSPEDSSIYLCSVGQGLLNTEAFFGQGTRLTVV.

This clone was recorded only once. The genes are TRBV3-1 (or the pseudogene TRBV3-2) and TRBJ1-1; 12 bases fit TRBD1. The CDR3 is 21 residues long. Germline V CDR1 and CDR2: LGHDT, YNNKEL (reference sequence). After removal of 5 bases from V and 3 bases from J, the junction contained 22 bases not matched to a gene. CDR3 protein: CASSGHRDRGRISVIDTEAFF. CDR3 sequence (DNA): TGTGCCAGCAGCGGTCACCGGGACAGGGGGCGAATTTCGGTGATCGACACTGAAGCTTTCTTT.

This clone was picked up one time. The V gene is TRBV3-1 (or the pseudogene TRBV3-2), the J gene TRBJ2-1; D might be TRBD1 (6 bases). This CDR3 contains 15 residues. The germline gives CDR1 LGHDT, CDR2 YNNKEL (reference sequence). V was cut by 0 bases and J by 4 bases, with 10 bases left in between. CDR3 protein: CASSQDLGGYNEQFF. CDR3 DNA: TGTGCCAGCAGCCAAGATTTAGGGGGATACAATGAGCAGTTCTTC.

This rearrangement joins TRBV7-8 to TRBJ2-7, with D possibly called TRBD1 or TRBD2 (5 bases each). This CDR3 region has 15 residues. Germline CDR1 SGHVS, CDR2 FQNEAQ. V was pared by 2 bases and J by 5 bases, with 16 bases between. The CDR3 DNA reads TGTGCCAGCAGCTTAAGAGTCCGTGAGGGGCACGAGCAGTACTTC. The encoded protein is CASSLRVREGHEQYF.

The chain employs TRBV15 and TRBJ1-2, with D tentatively TRBD1 (6 bases). CDR1 is LNHNV and CDR2 is YYDKDF in the germline V gene (reference sequence). The length of the CDR3 is 13 residues. V lost 6 bases and J 6 bases, leaving 14 bases between the germline ends. The CDR3 DNA reads as TGTGCCACCAGTCCTAGGGACACCCATGGCTACACCTTC. Its translation is CATSPRDTHGYTF.

The table lists this clone with a count of one. V usage is TRBV29-1 and J usage is TRBJ1-2; D gene uncertain. The V and J ends lost 4 bases and 3 bases respectively, with 9 bases between them. Per the germline V gene, CDR1 is SQVTM and CDR2 is ANQGSEA. This CDR3 is built from 12 residues. The CDR3 sequence is CSVVGRDYGYTF. CDR3 in DNA: TGCAGCGTTGTAGGGAGAGACTATGGCTACACCTTC.

V gene TRBV19 combines with J gene TRBJ2-1, with D perhaps TRBD1 or TRBD2 (5 bases each). CDR3 length equals 15 residues. V was pared by 7 bases and J by 4 bases, with 17 bases between. Germline V gene lookup returns CDR1 LNHDA and CDR2 SQIVND (reference sequence). The chain's CDR3 is CASNKLGTVYNEQFF. The CDR3 nucleotides read TGTGCCAGTAATAAACTCGGGACGGTTTACAATGAGCAGTTCTTC.

This chain connects TRBV10-3 to TRBJ2-3, with a tentative D call TRBD2 (6 bases). Per the germline V gene, CDR1 is ENHRY and CDR2 is SYGVKD. V shed 2 bases and J shed 1 base, with 13 bases lying between them. CDR3 length: 16 amino acids. The CDR3 sequence is CAISELGGRGTDTQYF. As DNA, the CDR3 is TGTGCCATCAGTGAGCTCGGGGGAAGAGGCACAGATACGCAGTATTTT.

The chain couples TRBV7-2 to TRBJ2-5, with no clear D. Germline CDR1 is SGHTA and CDR2 is FQGNSA. Trimming pared 1 base from V and 5 bases from J, leaving 14 bases between. This CDR3 is 15 amino acids long. The CDR3 DNA is TGTGCCAGCAGCTTAGTTGTGGGGTTCGAGGAGACCCAGTACTTC. It codes for CASSLVVGFEETQYF.

V usage is TRBV6-2 or TRBV6-3 and J usage is TRBJ2-2; D is possibly TRBD1 (6 bases). This CDR3 region has 14 residues. Germline V gene lookup returns CDR1 MNHEY and CDR2 SVGEGT. V was trimmed by 4 bases and J by 1 base, leaving 7 bases between them. The CDR3 here is CASSWGQNTGELFF. The CDR3 coding sequence is TGTGCCAGCAGTTGGGGGCAGAACACCGGGGAGCTGTTTTTT.

This chain joins TRBV18 and TRBJ1-2, with 7 bases identical to TRBD1. Unmatched junction bases numbered 13, after V lost 6 bases and J lost 6 bases. Germline CDR1 and CDR2: KGHSH and LQKENI. This CDR3 has 15 residues. CDR3 sequence: CASSLTQLQGNGYTF. CDR3 DNA: TGTGCCAGCTCTCTTACTCAACTACAGGGGAATGGCTACACCTTC.